This T cell receptor (beta chain) was found in a study of blood T cell repertoires in COVID-19. As for the study in general: Sample material is recorded as cDNA or gDNA derived from T cells, B-cell-depleted T cells, or PBMCs.

In the authors' workflow: For nucleated cells, counts were estimated from reference gene primer amplification. Sequenced by immunoSEQ multiplex PCR; TCRdb stores in-frame clones only, minus some. That table furnishes V, J and clone size, whereas the DNA furnished D and trimming. The table includes a few hundred thousand clones, 85% to 90% detected once. V lost 5 bases and J lost 2; bases outside the gene matches: 11. The CDR3 is made up of 16 amino acids. Looked up from germline, CDR1 is SEHNR and CDR2 is FQNEAQ (reference sequence). Specimen: peripheral blood. V usage is TRBV7-9 and J usage is TRBJ2-7, with 8 bases matching TRBD2. This receptor was taken from a man aged 50-59 years with acute or convalescent COVID-19. The CDR3, as DNA: TGTGCCAGCAGCCACATCCCTCAAGCGGGGGCCTACGAGCAGTACTTC. Translating it yields CASSHIPQAGAYEQYF.